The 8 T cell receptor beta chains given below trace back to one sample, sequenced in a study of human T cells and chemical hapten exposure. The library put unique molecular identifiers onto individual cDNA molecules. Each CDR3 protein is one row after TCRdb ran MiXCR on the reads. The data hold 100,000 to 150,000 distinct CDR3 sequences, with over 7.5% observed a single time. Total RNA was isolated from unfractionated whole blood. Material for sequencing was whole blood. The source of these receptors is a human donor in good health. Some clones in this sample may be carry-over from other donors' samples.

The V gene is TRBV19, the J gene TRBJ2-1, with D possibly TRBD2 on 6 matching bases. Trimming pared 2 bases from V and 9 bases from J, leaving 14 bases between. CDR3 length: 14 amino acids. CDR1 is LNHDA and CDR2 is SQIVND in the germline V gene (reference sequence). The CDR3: CASSILPGVVEQFF. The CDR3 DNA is TGTGCCAGTAGTATACTCCCGGGAGTTGTTGAGCAGTTCTTC. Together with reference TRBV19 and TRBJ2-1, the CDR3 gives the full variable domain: DGGITQSPKYLFRKEGQNVTLSCEQNLNHDAMYWYRQDPGQGLRLIYYSQIVNDFQKGDIAEGYSVSREKKESFPLTVTSAQKNPTAFYLCASSILPGVVEQFFGPGTRLTVL.

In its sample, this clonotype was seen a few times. The CDR3 region is CASSLAEGQGAPTLAKNIQYF. CDR3 bases: TGCGCCAGCAGCTTGGCCGAGGGACAGGGGGCGCCCACCTTAGCCAAAAACATTCAGTACTTC. This sequence joins TRBV5-1 and TRBJ2-4; TRBD1 matches 12 bases. The ends lost 0 bases at V and 0 bases at J; junction bases unmatched: 13. Germline CDR1 and CDR2: SGHRS and YFSETQ. CDR3 size: 21 residues.

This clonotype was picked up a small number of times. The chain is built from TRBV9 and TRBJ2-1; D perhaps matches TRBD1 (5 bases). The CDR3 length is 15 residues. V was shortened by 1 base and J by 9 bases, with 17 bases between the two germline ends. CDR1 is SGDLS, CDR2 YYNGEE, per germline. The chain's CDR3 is CASSVKLTGLGEQFF. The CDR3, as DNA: TGTGCCAGCAGCGTAAAACTCACAGGCCTGGGTGAGCAGTTCTTC.

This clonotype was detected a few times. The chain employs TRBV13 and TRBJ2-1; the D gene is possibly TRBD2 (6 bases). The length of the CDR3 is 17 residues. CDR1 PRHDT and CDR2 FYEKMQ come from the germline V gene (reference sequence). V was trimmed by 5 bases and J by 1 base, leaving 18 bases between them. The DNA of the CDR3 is TGTGCCAGCAGCCTGATATGGGGGGACTCATCCTACAATGAGCAGTTCTTC. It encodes CASSLIWGDSSYNEQFF.

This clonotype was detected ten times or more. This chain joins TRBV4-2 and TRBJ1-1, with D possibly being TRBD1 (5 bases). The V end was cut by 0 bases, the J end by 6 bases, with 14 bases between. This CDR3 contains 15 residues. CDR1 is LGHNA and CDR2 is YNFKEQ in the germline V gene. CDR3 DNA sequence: TGTGCCAGCAGCCAAGATCCGGGGACTTCTCCTGAAGCTTTCTTT. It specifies CASSQDPGTSPEAFF.

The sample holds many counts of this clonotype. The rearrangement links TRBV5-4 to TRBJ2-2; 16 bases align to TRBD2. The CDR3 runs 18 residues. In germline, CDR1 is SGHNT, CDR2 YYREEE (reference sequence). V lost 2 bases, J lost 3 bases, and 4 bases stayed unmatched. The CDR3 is CASSLGTSGRAYTGELFF. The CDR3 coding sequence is TGTGCCAGCAGCTTAGGGACTAGCGGGAGGGCCTACACCGGGGAGCTGTTTTTT.

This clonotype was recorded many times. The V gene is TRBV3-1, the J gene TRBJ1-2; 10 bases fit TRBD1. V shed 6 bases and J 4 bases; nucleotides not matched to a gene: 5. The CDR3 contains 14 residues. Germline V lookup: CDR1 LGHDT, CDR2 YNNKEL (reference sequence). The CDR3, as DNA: TGTGCCAGCAGACGACAGGGGGCGGCCTATGGCTACACCTTC. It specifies CASRRQGAAYGYTF.

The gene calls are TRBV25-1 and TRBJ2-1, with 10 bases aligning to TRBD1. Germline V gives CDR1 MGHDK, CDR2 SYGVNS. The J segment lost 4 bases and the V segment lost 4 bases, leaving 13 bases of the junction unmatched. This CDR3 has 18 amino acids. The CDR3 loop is CASSAGLGPGQGYNEQFF. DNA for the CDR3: TGTGCCAGCAGTGCGGGCCTAGGCCCGGGACAGGGGTACAATGAGCAGTTCTTC.